Each of the 28 T cell receptor beta chains below was sequenced from the same sample in a study of T cells in Graves' hyperthyroidism and ophthalmopathy. The TCR beta CDR3 regions underwent amplification using RNA transcripts as the source. Researchers ran a first-round RT-PCR on the TCR CDR3 using the HTBI primer set. Via MiXCR, TCRdb re-called the multiplex PCR reads, giving one row per CDR3 protein. This table has around 620,000 distinct CDR3 sequences, approximately 15% appearing once. The sequencing input was blood. These receptors all come from a woman under 30 with Graves' ophthalmopathy.

There are many counts of this clonotype. The V and J genes are TRBV27 and TRBJ1-1, with a tentative D call TRBD1 (6 bases). Germline loops: CDR1 MNHEY, CDR2 SMNVEV (reference sequence). This CDR3 contains 14 residues. Trimming took 3 bases from V and 5 from J, leaving 13 bases between them. CDR3 loop: CASSLTRGRTEAFF. The CDR3 bases are TGTGCCAGCAGTTTGACCCGGGGGCGGACTGAAGCTTTCTTT.

Many counts were recorded for this clonotype. The chain uses TRBV6-2 or TRBV6-3 and TRBJ2-3, with 10 bases lining up with TRBD2. Germline V gene sequence: CDR1 MNHEY, CDR2 SVGEGT. CDR3 size: 14 residues. V lost 9 bases, J lost 3 bases, and 6 bases stayed unmatched. As DNA, the CDR3 is TGTGCCAGTGGTTCTAGCGGGAGAACAGATACGCAGTATTTT. Encoded protein: CASGSSGRTDTQYF.

This clonotype has a count of ten or more. The chain is built from TRBV3-1 and TRBJ2-2; D unclear. Per the germline V gene, CDR1 is LGHDT and CDR2 is YNNKEL (reference sequence). Trimming left V 0 bases short and J 0 bases short, with 5 bases between. The CDR3 contains 15 residues. The CDR3 DNA is TGTGCCAGCAGCCAAGATGTGTCGAACACCGGGGAGCTGTTTTTT. Translation: CASSQDVSNTGELFF.

This clonotype was observed at least ten times. The V call is TRBV6-6, the J call TRBJ1-1; 7 positions agree with TRBD1. The ends lost 2 bases at V and 4 bases at J; junction bases unmatched: 10. CDR1 is MNHNY and CDR2 is SVGAGI in the germline V gene (reference sequence). This CDR3 region has 16 residues. The CDR3 coding sequence is TGTGCCAGCAGTTACCCAGGGGGTGGGATATCCACTGAAGCTTTCTTT. This gives the protein CASSYPGGGISTEAFF.

The rearrangement joins TRBV6-2 or TRBV6-3 to TRBJ2-1, with D unclear. The germline gives CDR1 MNHEY, CDR2 SVGEGT. The CDR3 spans 17 residues. Between the trimmed V and J ends, which lost 0 bases and 7 bases, there was a span of 19 bases. The CDR3 DNA reads TGTGCCAGCAGTTACTCCCCCCGTTCTAGGACCGGTAATGAGCAGTTCTTC. Translation gives CASSYSPRSRTGNEQFF.

This clonotype was recorded a few times. The genes are TRBV4-1 and TRBJ1-1; D is perhaps TRBD1 (6 bases). V lost 0 bases and J 2 bases, leaving 10 bases between the germline ends. Germline CDR1 reads MGHRA; CDR2 reads YSYEKL. This CDR3 contains 15 residues. Here the CDR3 reads CASSQDWGQNTEAFF. For the CDR3, the DNA is TGCGCCAGCAGCCAAGATTGGGGACAAAACACTGAAGCTTTCTTT.

This clonotype was observed a handful of times. This chain uses TRBV6-5 with TRBJ2-3; tentative D call: TRBD1 (6 bases). This CDR3 has 19 residues. V lost 2 bases and J 1 base, leaving 22 bases between the germline ends. Per the germline V gene, CDR1 is MNHEY and CDR2 is SVGAGI. CDR3 protein: CASSYGSFRGMLGTDTQYF. CDR3 nucleotide sequence: TGTGCCAGCAGTTACGGATCATTCAGGGGAATGCTAGGCACAGATACGCAGTATTTT.

In the case of this clonotype: This may be a read error: a much more frequent sequence differs by one nucleotide. V gene TRBV6-9 combines with J gene TRBJ1-5; 9 bases match TRBD1. Germline V gene lookup returns CDR1 MNHGY and CDR2 SVAAGI. The CDR3 runs to 15 residues. CDR3 amino acids: CASSLSTGGNQLQHF. The CDR3 bases are TGTGCCAGCAGTTTGTCGACAGGGGGAAATCAGCTCCAGCATTTT.

There are many counts of this clonotype. This chain connects TRBV20-1 to TRBJ2-3; no reliable D call. Germline CDR1 and CDR2: DFQATT and SNEGSKA (reference sequence). Trimming took 5 bases from V and 1 from J, leaving 1 base between them. The CDR3 is 10 amino acids. CDR3 sequence: CSARTDTQYF. Here the CDR3 DNA reads TGCAGTGCTCGCACAGATACGCAGTATTTT.

At least ten counts were recorded for this clonotype. The chain couples TRBV27 to TRBJ2-3; D is possibly TRBD2 (5 bases). Deletions cut 8 bases from V and 8 bases from J, with 11 bases between. Germline CDR1 is MNHEY and CDR2 is SMNVEV (reference sequence). CDR3 length: 11 residues. CDR3 sequence reads: CASSRRGTQYF. The DNA of the CDR3 is TGTGCCAGCTCTAGACGGGGTACGCAGTATTTT.

About this clonotype: This sequence may be a read error, since a much larger clone differs from it by one base. Without the conserved terminal phenylalanine or tryptophan, this CDR3 likely stems from a read error. The J gene is TRBJ2-1, the V gene TRBV11-2; 10 nucleotides match TRBD2. The V gene's germline CDR1 is SGHAT and CDR2 FQNNGV. The CDR3 runs to 17 residues. With V trimmed by 5 bases and J by 0 bases, 7 bases remained unmatched. The CDR3 DNA reads as TGTGCCAGCAGCCCCCCCGCTAGCGGGAGCTCCTACAATGAGCAGTTCCTC. Translation gives CASSPPASGSSYNEQFL.

About this clonotype: This could be a read error, since a much larger clone is one nucleotide away. The chain couples TRBV6-4 to TRBJ2-7; no definite D call. Matching the DNA end better, TRBJ2-1 makes the J call doubtful. Germline V gene sequence: CDR1 MRHNA, CDR2 SNTAGT. The CDR3 covers 15 residues. Written as DNA, the CDR3 is TGTGCCAGCAGCGCCCTGAGGACGGCCTCCTACGAGCAGTTCTTC. The encoded protein is CASSALRTASYEQFF.

This clonotype has only a few counts. The chain links TRBV9 to TRBJ1-6, with 7 bases lining up with TRBD1. Trimming took 0 bases from V and 9 from J; bases not matched to a gene: 6. The CDR3 totals 15 residues. Germline CDR1 is SGDLS and CDR2 is YYNGEE. CDR3 bases: TGTGCCAGCAGCGTAGATGGAGGGGGCAGTTCACCCCTCCACTTT. Translation gives CASSVDGGGSSPLHF. The whole variable domain, filled in from reference TRBV9 and TRBJ1-6, reads DSGVTQTPKHLITATGQRVTLRCSPRSGDLSVYWYQQSLDQGLQFLIQYYNGEERAKGNILERFSAQQFPDLHSELNLSSLELGDSALYFCASSVDGGGSSPLHFGNGTRLTVT.

The rearrangement links TRBV6-2 or TRBV6-3 to TRBJ1-1, with TRBD1 matching 11 bases. From germline, CDR1 is MNHEY and CDR2 SVGEGT. There are 14 residues in the CDR3. Trimming cost V 6 bases and J 3 bases; bases outside gene matches: 3. CDR3 region: CASRWTGGHTEAFF. The CDR3 DNA sequence: TGTGCCAGCAGGTGGACAGGGGGCCACACTGAAGCTTTCTTT.

This chain joins TRBV7-3 and TRBJ1-1; tentatively, D is TRBD1 (5 bases). The CDR3 loop spans 15 amino acids. Trimming stripped 2 bases from V and 2 bases from J, with 12 bases between. CDR1 SGHTA and CDR2 FQGTGA come from the germline V gene. The CDR3 DNA follows: TGTGCCAGCAGCTTAGCATCAGGGCTAAACACTGAAGCTTTCTTT. It yields the protein CASSLASGLNTEAFF.

This clonotype showed up many times. CDR3 protein: CASSSGGGARRGGSRSTDTQYF. The CDR3 region has the DNA TGTGCCAGCAGCTCAGGCGGGGGCGCGCGCCGCGGGGGGAGCCGAAGCACAGATACGCAGTATTTT. The V gene is TRBV7-9, the J gene TRBJ2-3; TRBD2 aligns across 8 bases. The CDR3 covers 22 residues. Unmatched junction bases numbered 24, after V lost 4 bases and J lost 0 bases. Germline assignment: CDR1 SEHNR and CDR2 FQNEAQ (reference sequence).

This clonotype has at least ten counts. The genes are TRBV11-2 and TRBJ2-1, with 7 nucleotides matching TRBD2. V lost 0 bases to trimming and J lost 3 bases; unmatched junction nucleotides: 8. The V gene's germline CDR1 is SGHAT and CDR2 FQNNGV. The CDR3 has 17 residues. In DNA, the CDR3 is TGTGCCAGCAGCTTAGATGGGAGGGGAACTAACTACAATGAGCAGTTCTTC. Amino acid sequence: CASSLDGRGTNYNEQFF. The full variable domain, its missing parts supplied by reference TRBV11-2 and TRBJ2-1, is EAGVAQSPRYKIIEKRQSVAFWCNPISGHATLYWYQQILGQGPKLLIQFQNNGVVDDSQLPKDRFSAERLKGVDSTLKIQPAKLEDSAVYLCASSLDGRGTNYNEQFFGPGTRLTVL.

Of note for this clonotype: No conserved phenylalanine or tryptophan ends this CDR3, so it is likely a read error. The V gene is TRBV3-1, the J gene TRBJ2-5; tentative D call: TRBD2 (6 bases). The V end was cut by 5 bases, the J end by 1 base, with 17 bases between. The CDR3 is made up of 16 amino acids. Germline loops: CDR1 LGHDT, CDR2 YNNKEL (reference sequence). In DNA form, the CDR3 reads TGTGCCAGCAGCGTAGGGGCGGGGCCGCTCCAAGAGACCCAGTACCTC. Translated, it gives CASSVGAGPLQETQYL.

The V call is TRBV6-1, the J call TRBJ2-1, with TRBD1 identical over 9 bases. J lost 8 bases, V lost 7 bases, and 12 bases had no gene match. There are 15 residues in the CDR3. Germline-derived CDR1 and CDR2 are MNHNS and SASEGT. The DNA for the CDR3 is TGTGCCAGCACCAGAACAGGGGGCTCCTTCGATGAGCAGTTCTTC. Translating it yields CASTRTGGSFDEQFF.

This clonotype appeared many times. The rearrangement uses TRBV27 and TRBJ2-7, with D uncertain. The CDR3 runs 15 residues. V was trimmed by 2 bases and J by 0 bases, leaving 11 bases between them. Germline-derived CDR1 and CDR2 are MNHEY and SMNVEV (reference sequence). CDR3: CASSLPGQSSYEQYF. The CDR3 DNA is TGTGCCAGCAGTTTACCGGGCCAAAGCTCCTACGAGCAGTACTTC.

This clonotype was seen ten or more times. This rearrangement joins TRBV20-1 to TRBJ2-3; a possible D gene is TRBD1 (5 bases). Germline V gene sequence: CDR1 DFQATT, CDR2 SNEGSKA (reference sequence). This CDR3 contains 15 residues. V lost 5 bases and J lost 4, with 19 bases in between. The CDR3 region has the DNA TGCAGTGCTGCGGAACCCAGGGCTGCGGCAGATACGCAGTATTTT. Its translation: CSAAEPRAAADTQYF.

This clonotype was found many times. The chain has TRBV20-1 and TRBJ1-1, with D perhaps TRBD1 (6 bases). V was cut by 3 bases and J by 6 bases, with 17 bases left in between. From germline, CDR1 is DFQATT and CDR2 SNEGSKA (reference sequence). This CDR3 region has 14 residues. The CDR3, as DNA: TGCAGTGCTAGGCCAATTACAGGGACGGCTGAAGCTTTCTTT. This sequence encodes CSARPITGTAEAFF.

The table lists this clonotype with many counts. The CDR3 loop is CAWSVHDYRRPKEAFF. The DNA of the CDR3 is TGTGCCTGGAGTGTCCACGATTACAGACGACCGAAGGAAGCTTTCTTT. The V and J genes are TRBV30 and TRBJ1-1; D remains unclear. The ends were cut back, 0 bases at V and 8 bases at J, with 22 bases in the middle. Germline CDR1 GTSNPN, CDR2 SVGIG (reference sequence). This CDR3 has 16 amino acids.

This clonotype was seen ten or more times. CDR3: CASHPGPRSSYNEQFF. The CDR3 DNA reads TGTGCCAGCCACCCGGGACCCAGAAGCTCCTACAATGAGCAGTTCTTC. The chain links TRBV11-2 to TRBJ2-1; D tentatively reads TRBD1 or TRBD2 (5 bases each). The CDR3 has 16 amino acids. V was trimmed by 8 bases and J by 0 bases, leaving 17 bases between them. The germline gives CDR1 SGHAT, CDR2 FQNNGV.

This clonotype was seen ten or more times. This chain joins TRBV28 and TRBJ2-7; TRBD2 is a possible D gene (5 bases). V was shortened by 1 base and J by 3 bases, with 22 bases between the two germline ends. The CDR3 loop spans 18 amino acids. Germline V gene lookup returns CDR1 MDHEN and CDR2 SYDVKM. The CDR3 bases are TGTGCCAGCAGTTTATCTCGTTGGGGAAACGAGGGTGTCTACGAGCAGTACTTC. The encoded protein is CASSLSRWGNEGVYEQYF.

In this sample, this clonotype turned up a few times. The gene calls are TRBV19 and TRBJ1-1; tentatively, D is TRBD1 (6 bases). Germline assignment: CDR1 LNHDA and CDR2 SQIVND (reference sequence). V was clipped by 7 bases and J by 1 base, with 13 bases between them. This CDR3 has 14 residues. The CDR3 is CASIPTGRNTEAFF. CDR3 DNA sequence: TGTGCCAGTATACCTACAGGGAGGAACACTGAAGCTTTCTTT. Together with reference TRBV19 and TRBJ1-1, the CDR3 gives the full variable domain: DGGITQSPKYLFRKEGQNVTLSCEQNLNHDAMYWYRQDPGQGLRLIYYSQIVNDFQKGDIAEGYSVSREKKESFPLTVTSAQKNPTAFYLCASIPTGRNTEAFFGQGTRLTVV.

The chain carries TRBV27 and TRBJ2-1; 8 bases match TRBD2. In germline, CDR1 is MNHEY, CDR2 SMNVEV (reference sequence). J was trimmed by 7 bases and V by 5 bases; bases with no gene match: 7. CDR3 length: 14 residues. This chain's CDR3 is CASSLSGIGNEQFF. The CDR3 DNA sequence: TGTGCCAGCAGTCTTAGCGGGATTGGTAATGAGCAGTTCTTC.

Concerning this clonotype itself: A junction end diverges from the germline sequence, so it may reflect a read error. The rearrangement uses TRBV4-1 and TRBJ2-1, with a weak D call TRBD1 (6 bases). Per germline, CDR1 MGHRA and CDR2 YSYEKL. CDR3 size: 12 residues. The CDR3 region has the DNA TGCGCCAGCAGCCAAGGGGACAAGCCGGTCGTCTTC. Amino acids: CASSQGDKPVVF.